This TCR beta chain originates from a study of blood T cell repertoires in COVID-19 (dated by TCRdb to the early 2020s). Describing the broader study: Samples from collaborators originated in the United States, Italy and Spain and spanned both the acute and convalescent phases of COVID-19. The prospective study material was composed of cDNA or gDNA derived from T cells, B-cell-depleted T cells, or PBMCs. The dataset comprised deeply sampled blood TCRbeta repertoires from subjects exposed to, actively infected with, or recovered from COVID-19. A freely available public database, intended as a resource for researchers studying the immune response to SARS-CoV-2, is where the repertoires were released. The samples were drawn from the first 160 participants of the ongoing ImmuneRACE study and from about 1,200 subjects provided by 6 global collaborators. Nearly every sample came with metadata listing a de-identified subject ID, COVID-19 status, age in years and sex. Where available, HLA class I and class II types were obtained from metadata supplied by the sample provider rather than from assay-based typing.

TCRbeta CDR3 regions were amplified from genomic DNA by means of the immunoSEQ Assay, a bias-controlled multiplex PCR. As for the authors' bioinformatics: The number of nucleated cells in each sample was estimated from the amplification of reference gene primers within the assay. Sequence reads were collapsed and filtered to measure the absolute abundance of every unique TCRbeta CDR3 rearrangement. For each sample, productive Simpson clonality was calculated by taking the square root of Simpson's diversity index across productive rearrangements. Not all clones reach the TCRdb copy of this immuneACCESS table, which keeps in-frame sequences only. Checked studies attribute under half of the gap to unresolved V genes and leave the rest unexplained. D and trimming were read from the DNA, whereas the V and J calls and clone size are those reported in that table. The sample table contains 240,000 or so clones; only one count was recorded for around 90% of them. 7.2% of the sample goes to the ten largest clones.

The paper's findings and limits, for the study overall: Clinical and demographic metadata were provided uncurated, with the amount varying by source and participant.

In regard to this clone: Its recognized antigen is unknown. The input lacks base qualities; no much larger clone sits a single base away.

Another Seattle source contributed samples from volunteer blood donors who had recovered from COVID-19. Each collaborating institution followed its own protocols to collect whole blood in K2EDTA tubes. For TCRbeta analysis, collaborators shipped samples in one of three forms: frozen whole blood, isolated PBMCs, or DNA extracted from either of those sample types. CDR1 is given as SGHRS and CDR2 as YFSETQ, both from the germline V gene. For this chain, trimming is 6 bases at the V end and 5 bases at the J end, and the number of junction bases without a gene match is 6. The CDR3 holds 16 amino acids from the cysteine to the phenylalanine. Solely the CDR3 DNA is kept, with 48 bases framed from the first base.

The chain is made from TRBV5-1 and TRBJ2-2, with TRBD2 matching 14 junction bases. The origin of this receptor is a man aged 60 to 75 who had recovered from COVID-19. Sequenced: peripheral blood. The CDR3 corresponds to CASTAGLAGGTGELFF. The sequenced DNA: TGCGCCAGCACGGCTGGACTAGCGGGGGGAACCGGGGAGCTGTTTTTT. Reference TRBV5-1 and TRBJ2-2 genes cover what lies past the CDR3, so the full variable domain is KAGVTQTPRYLIKTRGQQVTLSCSPISGHRSVSWYQQTPGQGLQFLFEYFSETQRNKGNFPGRFSGRQFSNSRSEMNVSTLELGDSALYLCASTAGLAGGTGELFFGEGSRLTVL.